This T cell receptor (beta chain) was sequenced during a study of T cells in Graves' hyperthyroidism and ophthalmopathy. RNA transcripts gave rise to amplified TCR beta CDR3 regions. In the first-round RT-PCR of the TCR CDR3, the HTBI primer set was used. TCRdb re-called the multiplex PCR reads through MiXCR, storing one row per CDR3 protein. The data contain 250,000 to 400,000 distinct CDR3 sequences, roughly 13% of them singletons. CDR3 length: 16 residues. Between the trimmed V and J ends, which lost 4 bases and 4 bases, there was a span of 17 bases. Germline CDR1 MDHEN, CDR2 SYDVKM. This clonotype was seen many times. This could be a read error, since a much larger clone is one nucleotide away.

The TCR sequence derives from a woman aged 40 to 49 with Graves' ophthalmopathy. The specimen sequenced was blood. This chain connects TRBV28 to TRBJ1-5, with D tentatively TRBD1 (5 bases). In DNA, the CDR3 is TGTGCCAGCAGTTCCCAGGGCCCGCTGGAGAATCAGCCCCAGCATTTT. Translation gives CASSSQGPLENQPQHF.